This TCR beta chain was sequenced in a study of blood T cells in healthy people across ages. Whole-study results and caveats: Strong correlation linked observed beta diversity and percent naive T cells.

As to this clonotype: Its target is unknown.

A sample-barcoded 5' primer and a J-beta primer mix were used in a second PCR of roughly 6 to 12 cycles. TCRdb re-analysed the 5' RACE reads in MiXCR, keeping a single row per CDR3 protein. The repertoire holds hundreds of thousands of distinct CDR3 sequences, with over 40% as singletons. Total RNA amounts of at least 5.5 micrograms were extracted per sample. The clonotype originates from a man older than 75 in good health. Sequenced sample: blood.

The CDR3 nucleotides read TGCAGAGCCCCCCGGAATGACAGACCGAACACTGAAGCTTTCTTT. This encodes CRAPRNDRPNTEAFF. The genes are TRBV20-1 and TRBJ1-1, with a weak D call TRBD1 (5 bases). In germline, CDR1 is DFQATT, CDR2 SNEGSKA (reference sequence). There are 15 residues in the CDR3.